The TCR beta chain described here comes from a study of T cell responses to AZD1222 COVID-19 vaccine (dated by TCRdb to the early 2020s). Some background on the complete study: TCR sequencing was performed for roughly 250 trial participants, of whom about 200 were given two doses of AZD1222 and around 25 were given two doses of MenACWY control vaccine. Trial participants were enrolled into age subgroups of 18-55, 56-69 and 70-plus years, which contained about 150, 27 and 61 TCR-sequenced participants, respectively. Paper-wide results and their limitations: Nearly half of unique spike-specific TCRs reportedly recognized epitopes outside regions mutated in the B.1.351 and B.1.1.7 variants. CD4 TCRs associated with the vaccine covered the entire spike protein, and the dominant responses were in regions 160-218 and 743-854. Participants were mostly white British, with more females than males. The authors suggested clonal diversity may have been underestimated. Conclusions about previously exposed vaccinees are limited, since just a handful of AZD1222 recipients were seropositive for SARS-CoV-2 at baseline. After two AZD1222 doses, both the breadth and the depth of spike-specific TCRs were significantly higher than at day 0 and than in MenACWY recipients. Because no day 14 peak-response samples were available, the repertoires could be characterized only after the peak T cell response. In the small 56-69-year group, the increase in depth fell short of significance, most likely because of low power.

The time point label here, explained by the study, means: about 28 days (+/-7) after the second vaccine dose. AZD1222 recipients with second doses at about 4 weeks or about 12 weeks were pooled, because spike-specific TCR depth and breadth did not differ between schedules. Samples from vaccinated people were obtained from the UK trials COV001 and COV002, which included a single-blind randomized controlled phase 2/3 trial of AZD1222 (ChAdOx1 nCoV-19) in healthy adults. For TCRbeta chain sequencing, PBMC samples from trial participants were taken at day 0 and at day 28 after the second dose. The CDR3 regions of human TCRbeta chains were analyzed by immunosequencing. The study's processing was this. TCRs in the repertoires were compared against a reference library of SARS-CoV-2-specific TCRs that had been generated with the MIRA antigen-specificity platform. Breadth meant the fraction of unique TCRs that were SARS-CoV-2-associated, whereas depth meant the fraction of total T cells that were SARS-CoV-2-associated. Using the MIRA data, every spike-specific TCR was mapped to the spike region that the TCR reacted to and assigned to either a CD4 or a CD8 class. Log10-transformed breadth and depth values were compared by one-way ANOVA with Sidak's multiple comparisons tests. Held by TCRdb, this immuneACCESS table contains in-frame sequences only and omits some clones. Under half of the omission traces to an unresolved V gene where checked; the cause of the rest is unknown. Clone size and the V and J calls come from that table; the DNA yielded D and trimming. For this sample the table gives under 150,000 clones, of which approximately 90% were detected only once. 2% to 3% of the sample belongs to the ten largest clones.

Comment on this clone: Its specific antigen is unknown. Base qualities are not recorded, but no much larger clone differs from it by a single base.

Reading the germline V gene gives CDR1 SGHDN and CDR2 FVKESK. There are 15 amino acids in the CDR3, from cysteine to phenylalanine inclusive. Only the CDR3 portion is preserved as DNA: 45 bases, with reading frame beginning at the first base. Trimming leaves V shorter by 4 bases and J shorter by 10 bases, with the junction holding 12 bases beyond the gene matches. The material sequenced was peripheral blood, taken 28 days after the second AZD1222 dose. The chain is made from TRBV14 and TRBJ2-1; TRBD2 fits 8 bases in the junction. The TCR sequence derives from an adult who received the AZD1222 COVID-19 vaccine. The DNA reads TGTGCCAGCAGCCCTTTTGGATCGGGGGGGTTGGAGCAGTTCTTC. Translation gives CASSPFGSGGLEQFF.